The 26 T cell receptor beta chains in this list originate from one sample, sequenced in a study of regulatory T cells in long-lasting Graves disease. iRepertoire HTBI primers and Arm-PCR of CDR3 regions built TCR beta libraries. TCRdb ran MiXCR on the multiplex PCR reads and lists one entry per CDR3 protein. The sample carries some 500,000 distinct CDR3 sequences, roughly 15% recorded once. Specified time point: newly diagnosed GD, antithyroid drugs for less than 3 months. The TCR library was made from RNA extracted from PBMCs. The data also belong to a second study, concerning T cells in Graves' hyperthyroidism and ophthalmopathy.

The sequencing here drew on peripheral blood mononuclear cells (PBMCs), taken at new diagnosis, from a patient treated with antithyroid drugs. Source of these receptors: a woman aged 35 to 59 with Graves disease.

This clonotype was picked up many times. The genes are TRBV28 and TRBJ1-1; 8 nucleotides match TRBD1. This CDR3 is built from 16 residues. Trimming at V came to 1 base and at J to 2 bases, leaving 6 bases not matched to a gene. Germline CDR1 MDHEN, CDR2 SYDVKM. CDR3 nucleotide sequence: TGTGCCAGCAGTTTATCAGGCGGGACAGGCAACACTGAAGCTTTCTTT. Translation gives CASSLSGGTGNTEAFF.

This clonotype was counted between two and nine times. This CDR3 reads CSARESRGAFF. For the CDR3, the DNA is TGCAGTGCTAGAGAGTCCCGTGGGGCTTTCTTT. The rearrangement uses TRBV20-1 and TRBJ1-1; D uncertain. V was clipped by 0 bases and J by 11 bases, with 10 bases between them. This CDR3 spans 11 amino acids. CDR1 and CDR2 from the germline V gene are DFQATT and SNEGSKA (reference sequence).

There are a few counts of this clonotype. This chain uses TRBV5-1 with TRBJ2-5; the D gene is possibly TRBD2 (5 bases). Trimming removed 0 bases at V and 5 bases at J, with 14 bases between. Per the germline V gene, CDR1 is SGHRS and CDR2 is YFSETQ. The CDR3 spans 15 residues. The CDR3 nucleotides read TGCGCCAGCAGCTTGGCCGTGGCCCGCGGGGAGACCCAGTACTTC. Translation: CASSLAVARGETQYF.

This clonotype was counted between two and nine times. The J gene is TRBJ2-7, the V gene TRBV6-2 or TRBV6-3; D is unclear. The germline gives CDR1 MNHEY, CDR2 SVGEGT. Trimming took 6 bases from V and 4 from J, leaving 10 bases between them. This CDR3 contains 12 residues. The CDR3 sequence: CASSDTRYEQYF. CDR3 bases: TGTGCCAGCAGCGACACCAGATACGAGCAGTACTTC.

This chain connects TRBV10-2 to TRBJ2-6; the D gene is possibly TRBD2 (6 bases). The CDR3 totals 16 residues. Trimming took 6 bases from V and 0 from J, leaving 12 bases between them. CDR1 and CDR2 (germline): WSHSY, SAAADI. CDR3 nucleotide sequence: TGCGCCAGCAGCCCGGACGGGAGCTCTGGGGCCAACGTCCTGACTTTC. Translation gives CASSPDGSSGANVLTF.

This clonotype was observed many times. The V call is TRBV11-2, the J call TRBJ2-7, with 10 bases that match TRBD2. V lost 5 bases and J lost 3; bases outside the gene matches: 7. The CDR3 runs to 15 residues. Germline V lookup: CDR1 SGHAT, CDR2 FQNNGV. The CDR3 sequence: CASSHPASGGYEQYF. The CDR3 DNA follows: TGTGCCAGCAGCCACCCAGCTAGCGGGGGCTACGAGCAGTACTTC.

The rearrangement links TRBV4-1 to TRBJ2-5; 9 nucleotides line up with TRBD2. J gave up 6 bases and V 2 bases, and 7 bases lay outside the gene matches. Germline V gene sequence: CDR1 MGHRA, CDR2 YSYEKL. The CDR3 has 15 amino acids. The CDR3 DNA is TGCGCCAGCAGCCAAAGCCTAGCGGGGACGAAGACCCAGTACTTC. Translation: CASSQSLAGTKTQYF.

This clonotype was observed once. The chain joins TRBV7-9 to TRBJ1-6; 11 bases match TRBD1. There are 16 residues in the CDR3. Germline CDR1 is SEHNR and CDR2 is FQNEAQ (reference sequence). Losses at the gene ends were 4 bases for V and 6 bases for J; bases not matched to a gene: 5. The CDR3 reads CASSSDRGQGNSPLHF. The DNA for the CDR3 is TGTGCCAGCAGCTCGGACAGGGGGCAGGGTAATTCACCCCTCCACTTT. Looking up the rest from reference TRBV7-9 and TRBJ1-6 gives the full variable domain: DTGVSQNPRHKITKRGQNVTFRCDPISEHNRLYWYRQTLGQGPEFLTYFQNEAQLEKSRLLSDRFSAERPKGSFSTLEIQRTEQGDSAMYLCASSSDRGQGNSPLHFGNGTRLTVT.

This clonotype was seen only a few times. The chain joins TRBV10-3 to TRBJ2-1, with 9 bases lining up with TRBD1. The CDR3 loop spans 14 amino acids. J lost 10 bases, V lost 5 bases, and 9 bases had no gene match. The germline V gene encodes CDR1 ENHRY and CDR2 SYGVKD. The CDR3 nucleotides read TGTGCCATCAGTCCGGGACAGGGAAGACGGGAGCAGTTCTTC. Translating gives CAISPGQGRREQFF.

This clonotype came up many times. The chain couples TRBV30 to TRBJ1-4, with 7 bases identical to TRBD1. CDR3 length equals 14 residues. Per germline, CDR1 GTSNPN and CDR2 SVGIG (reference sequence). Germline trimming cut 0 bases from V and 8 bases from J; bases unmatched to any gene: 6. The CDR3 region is CAWSVLRQGEKLFF. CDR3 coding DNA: TGTGCCTGGAGTGTACTGAGACAGGGCGAAAAACTGTTTTTT.

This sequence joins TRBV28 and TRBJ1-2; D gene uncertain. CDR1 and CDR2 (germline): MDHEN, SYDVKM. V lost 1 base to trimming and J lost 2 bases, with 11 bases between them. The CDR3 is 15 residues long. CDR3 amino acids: CASSLYGSLNYGYTF. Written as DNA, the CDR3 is TGTGCCAGCAGTTTATACGGGAGCCTCAACTATGGCTACACCTTC.

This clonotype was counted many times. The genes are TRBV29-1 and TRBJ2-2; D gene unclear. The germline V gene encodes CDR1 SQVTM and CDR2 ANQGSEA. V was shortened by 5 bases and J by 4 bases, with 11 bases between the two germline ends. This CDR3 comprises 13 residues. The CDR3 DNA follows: TGCAGCGTTCGCAGTACGGGCACCGGGGAGCTGTTTTTT. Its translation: CSVRSTGTGELFF.

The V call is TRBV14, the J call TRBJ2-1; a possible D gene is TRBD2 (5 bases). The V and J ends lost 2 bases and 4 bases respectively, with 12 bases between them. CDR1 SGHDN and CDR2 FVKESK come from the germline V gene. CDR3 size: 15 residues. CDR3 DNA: TGTGCCAGCAGCCAAACGAGCGGATCTTACAATGAGCAGTTCTTC. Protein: CASSQTSGSYNEQFF.

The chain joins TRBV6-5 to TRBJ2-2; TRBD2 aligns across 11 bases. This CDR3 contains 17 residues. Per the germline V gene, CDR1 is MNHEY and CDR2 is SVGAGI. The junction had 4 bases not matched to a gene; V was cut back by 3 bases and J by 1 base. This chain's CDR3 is CASSYVAGGRNTGELFF. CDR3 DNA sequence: TGTGCCAGCAGTTATGTAGCGGGGGGGCGGAACACCGGGGAGCTGTTTTTT.

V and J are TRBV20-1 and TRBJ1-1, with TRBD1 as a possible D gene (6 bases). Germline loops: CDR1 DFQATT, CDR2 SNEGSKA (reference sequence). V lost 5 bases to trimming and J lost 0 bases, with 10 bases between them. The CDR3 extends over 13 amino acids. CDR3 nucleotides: TGCAGTGCTTGGGCAGGGGTGAACACTGAAGCTTTCTTT. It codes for CSAWAGVNTEAFF.

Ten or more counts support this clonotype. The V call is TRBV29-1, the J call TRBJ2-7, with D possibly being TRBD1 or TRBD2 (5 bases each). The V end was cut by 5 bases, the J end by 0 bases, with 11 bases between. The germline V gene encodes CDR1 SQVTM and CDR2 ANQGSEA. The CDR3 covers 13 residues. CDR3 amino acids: CSVWGKSSYEQYF. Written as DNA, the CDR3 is TGCAGCGTTTGGGGGAAGAGCTCCTACGAGCAGTACTTC.

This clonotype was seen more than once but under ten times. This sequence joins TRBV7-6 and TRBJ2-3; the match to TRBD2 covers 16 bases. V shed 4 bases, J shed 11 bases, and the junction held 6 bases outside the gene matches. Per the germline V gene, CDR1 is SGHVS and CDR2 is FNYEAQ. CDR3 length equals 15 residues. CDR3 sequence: CASSSGTSGGEKQYF. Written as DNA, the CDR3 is TGTGCCAGCAGCTCCGGGACTAGCGGGGGGGAAAAGCAGTATTTT. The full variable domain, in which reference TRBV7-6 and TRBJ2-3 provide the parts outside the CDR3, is GAGVSQSPRYKVTKRGQDVALRCDPISGHVSLYWYRQALGQGPEFLTYFNYEAQQDKSGLPNDRFSAERPEGSISTLTIQRTEQRDSAMYRCASSSGTSGGEKQYFGPGTRLTVL.

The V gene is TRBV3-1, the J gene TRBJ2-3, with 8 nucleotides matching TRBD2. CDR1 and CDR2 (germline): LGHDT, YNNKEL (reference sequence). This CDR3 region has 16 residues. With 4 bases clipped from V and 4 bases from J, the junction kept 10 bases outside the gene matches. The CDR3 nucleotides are TGTGCCAGCAGCCCGAAGGCGGGGGGAAGGCCAGATACGCAGTATTTT. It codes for CASSPKAGGRPDTQYF.

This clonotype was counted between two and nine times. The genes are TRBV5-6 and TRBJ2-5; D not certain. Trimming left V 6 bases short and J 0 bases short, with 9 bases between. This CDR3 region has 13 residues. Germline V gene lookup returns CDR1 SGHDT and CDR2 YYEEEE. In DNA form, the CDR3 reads TGTGCCAGCACCCCGGCGAACCAAGAGACCCAGTACTTC. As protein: CASTPANQETQYF.

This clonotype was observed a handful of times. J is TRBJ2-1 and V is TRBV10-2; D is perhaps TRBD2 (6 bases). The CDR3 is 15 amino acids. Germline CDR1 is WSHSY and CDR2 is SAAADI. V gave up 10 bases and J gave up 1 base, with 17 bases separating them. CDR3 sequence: CATSRGFSSYNEQFF. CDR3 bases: TGCGCCACCTCTCGGGGGTTTTCGTCCTACAATGAGCAGTTCTTC.

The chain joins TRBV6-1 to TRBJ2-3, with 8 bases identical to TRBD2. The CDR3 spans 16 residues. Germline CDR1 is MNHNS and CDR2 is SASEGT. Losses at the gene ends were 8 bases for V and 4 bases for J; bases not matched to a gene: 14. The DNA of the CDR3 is TGTGCCAGCGCCTCCCCCCACGGGGGGGTGGCAGATACGCAGTATTTT. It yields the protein CASASPHGGVADTQYF.

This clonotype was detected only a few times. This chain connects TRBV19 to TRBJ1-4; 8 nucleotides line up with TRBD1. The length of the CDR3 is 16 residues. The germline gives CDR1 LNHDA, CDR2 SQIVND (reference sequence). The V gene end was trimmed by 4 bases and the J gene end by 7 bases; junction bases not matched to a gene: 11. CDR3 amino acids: CASSTLGQGYSEKLFF. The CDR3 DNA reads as TGTGCCAGTAGTACCCTCGGACAGGGTTACAGTGAAAAACTGTTTTTT. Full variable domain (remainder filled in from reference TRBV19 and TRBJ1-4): DGGITQSPKYLFRKEGQNVTLSCEQNLNHDAMYWYRQDPGQGLRLIYYSQIVNDFQKGDIAEGYSVSREKKESFPLTVTSAQKNPTAFYLCASSTLGQGYSEKLFFGSGTQLSVL.

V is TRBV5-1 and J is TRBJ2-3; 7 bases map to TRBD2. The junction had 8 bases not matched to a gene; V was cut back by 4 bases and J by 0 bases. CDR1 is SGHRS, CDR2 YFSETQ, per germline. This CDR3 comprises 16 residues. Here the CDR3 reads CASSIGVAGSTDTQYF. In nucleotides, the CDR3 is TGCGCCAGCAGCATCGGAGTAGCGGGTAGCACAGATACGCAGTATTTT.

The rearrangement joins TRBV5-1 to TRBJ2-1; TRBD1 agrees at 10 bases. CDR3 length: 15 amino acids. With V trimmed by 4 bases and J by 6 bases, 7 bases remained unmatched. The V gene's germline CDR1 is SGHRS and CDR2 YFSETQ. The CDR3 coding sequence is TGCGCCAGCAGCCCGGGGGGGACAGGGGTCAATGAGCAGTTCTTC. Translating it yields CASSPGGTGVNEQFF.

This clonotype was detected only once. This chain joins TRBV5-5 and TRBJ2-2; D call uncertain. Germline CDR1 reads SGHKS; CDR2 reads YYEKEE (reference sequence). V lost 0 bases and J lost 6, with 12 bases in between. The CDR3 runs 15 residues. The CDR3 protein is CASSLVGRPPGELFF. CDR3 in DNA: TGTGCCAGCAGCTTGGTGGGTCGCCCGCCCGGGGAGCTGTTTTTT.

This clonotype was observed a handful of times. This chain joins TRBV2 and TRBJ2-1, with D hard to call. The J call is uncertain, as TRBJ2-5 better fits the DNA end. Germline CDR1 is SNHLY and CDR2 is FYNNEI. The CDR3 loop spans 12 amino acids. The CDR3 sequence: CASSGRKETQYF. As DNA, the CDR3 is TGTGCCAGCAGCGGACGGAAAGAGACCCAGTACTTC.